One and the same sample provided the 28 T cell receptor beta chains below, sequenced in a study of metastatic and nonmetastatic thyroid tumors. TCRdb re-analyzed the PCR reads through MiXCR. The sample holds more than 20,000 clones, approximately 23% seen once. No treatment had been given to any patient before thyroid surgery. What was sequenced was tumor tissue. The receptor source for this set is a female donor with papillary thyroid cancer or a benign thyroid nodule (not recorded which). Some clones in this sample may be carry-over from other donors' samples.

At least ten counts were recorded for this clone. The DNA of the CDR3 is TGTGCCTGGAGTCTAGCGGGAACGTTAAAAGAGACCCAGTACTTC. It specifies CAWSLAGTLKETQYF. The chain uses TRBV30 and TRBJ2-5; the match to TRBD2 covers 9 bases. The CDR3 covers 15 residues. Trimming at V came to 2 bases and at J to 3 bases, leaving 7 bases not matched to a gene. Germline-derived CDR1 and CDR2 are GTSNPN and SVGIG (reference sequence). Filled out from reference TRBV30 and TRBJ2-5, the complete variable domain reads SQTIHQWPATLVQPVGSPLSLECTVEGTSNPNLYWYRQAAGRGLQLLFYSVGIGQISSEVPQNLSASRPQDRQFILSSKKLLLSDSGFYLCAWSLAGTLKETQYFGPGTRLLVL.

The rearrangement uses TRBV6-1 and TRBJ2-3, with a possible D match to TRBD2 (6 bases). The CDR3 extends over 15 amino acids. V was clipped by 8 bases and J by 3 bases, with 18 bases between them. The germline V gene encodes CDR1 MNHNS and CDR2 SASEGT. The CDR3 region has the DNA TGTGCCAGCGTAGCTAGGGGCGGGACTACAGATACGCAGTATTTT. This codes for CASVARGGTTDTQYF.

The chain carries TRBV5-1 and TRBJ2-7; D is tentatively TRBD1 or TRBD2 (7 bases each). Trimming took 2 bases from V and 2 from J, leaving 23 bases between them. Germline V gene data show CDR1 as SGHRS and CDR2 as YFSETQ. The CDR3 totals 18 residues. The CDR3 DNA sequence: TGCGCCAGCAGCTTTGACAGGGAGGGAGCACTAATCGCCTACGAGCAGTACTTC. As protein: CASSFDREGALIAYEQYF. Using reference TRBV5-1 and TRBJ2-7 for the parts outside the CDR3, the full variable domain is KAGVTQTPRYLIKTRGQQVTLSCSPISGHRSVSWYQQTPGQGLQFLFEYFSETQRNKGNFPGRFSGRQFSNSRSEMNVSTLELGDSALYLCASSFDREGALIAYEQYFGPGTRLTVT.

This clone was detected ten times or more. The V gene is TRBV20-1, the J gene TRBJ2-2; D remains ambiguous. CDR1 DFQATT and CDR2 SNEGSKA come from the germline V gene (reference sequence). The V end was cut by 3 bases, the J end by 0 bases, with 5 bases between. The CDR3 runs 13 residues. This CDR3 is CSASAPNTGELFF. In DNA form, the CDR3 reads TGCAGTGCTAGCGCCCCGAACACCGGGGAGCTGTTTTTT.

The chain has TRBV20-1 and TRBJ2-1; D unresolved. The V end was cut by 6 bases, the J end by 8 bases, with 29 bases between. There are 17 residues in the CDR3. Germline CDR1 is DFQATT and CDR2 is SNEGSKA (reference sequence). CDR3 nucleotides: TGCAGTGCCGGTTCCCCAGCCACCACTCGGATCGGCGATGAGCAGTTCTTC. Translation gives CSAGSPATTRIGDEQFF.

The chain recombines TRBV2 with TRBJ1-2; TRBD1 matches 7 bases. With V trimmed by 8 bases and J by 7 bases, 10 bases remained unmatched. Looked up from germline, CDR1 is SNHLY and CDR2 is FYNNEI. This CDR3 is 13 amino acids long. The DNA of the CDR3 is TGTGCCAGCGGCCAACAGGGGTACTTTGGCTACACCTTC. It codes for CASGQQGYFGYTF.

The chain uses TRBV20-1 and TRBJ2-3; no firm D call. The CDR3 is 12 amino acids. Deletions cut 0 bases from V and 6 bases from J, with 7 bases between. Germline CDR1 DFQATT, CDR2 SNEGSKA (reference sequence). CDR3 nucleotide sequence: TGCAGTGCTAGAGATGACCCCGATACGCAGTATTTT. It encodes CSARDDPDTQYF.

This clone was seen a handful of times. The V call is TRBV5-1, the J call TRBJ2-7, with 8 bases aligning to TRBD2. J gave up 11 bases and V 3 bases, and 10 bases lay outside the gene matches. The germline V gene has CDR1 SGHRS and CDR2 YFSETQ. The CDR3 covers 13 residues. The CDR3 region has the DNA TGCGCCAGCAGCTCGGGGGGGACCGACTCGGAGTACTTC. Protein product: CASSSGGTDSEYF.

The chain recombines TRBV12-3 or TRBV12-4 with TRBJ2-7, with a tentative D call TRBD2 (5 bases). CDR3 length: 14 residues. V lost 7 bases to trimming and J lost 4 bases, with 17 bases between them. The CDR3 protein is CASTTTGSQYEQYF. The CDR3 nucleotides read TGTGCCAGCACCACTACGGGAAGCCAATACGAGCAGTACTTC.

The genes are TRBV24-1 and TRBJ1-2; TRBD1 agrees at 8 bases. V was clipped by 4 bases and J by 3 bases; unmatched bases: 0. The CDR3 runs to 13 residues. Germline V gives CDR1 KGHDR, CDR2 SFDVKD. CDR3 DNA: TGTGCCACCAGTGAGGACAGGGACTATGGCTACACCTTC. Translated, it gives CATSEDRDYGYTF.

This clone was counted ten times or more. CDR3 nucleotide sequence: TGCAGTGCTAGTAGGCGGGAGGTAGCCAAAAACATTCAGTACTTC. This encodes CSASRREVAKNIQYF. The chain joins TRBV20-1 to TRBJ2-4; 8 nucleotides agree with TRBD2. The V segment lost 3 bases and the J segment 0 bases; nucleotides outside the gene matches: 4. This CDR3 is 15 amino acids long. The germline V gene has CDR1 DFQATT and CDR2 SNEGSKA (reference sequence).

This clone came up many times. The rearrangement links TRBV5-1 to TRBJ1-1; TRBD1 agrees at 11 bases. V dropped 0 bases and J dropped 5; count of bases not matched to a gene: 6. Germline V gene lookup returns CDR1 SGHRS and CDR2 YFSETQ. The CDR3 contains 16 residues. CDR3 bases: TGCGCCAGCAGCTTGGAAGGGACAGGGGGTATTACTGAAGCTTTCTTT. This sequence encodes CASSLEGTGGITEAFF.

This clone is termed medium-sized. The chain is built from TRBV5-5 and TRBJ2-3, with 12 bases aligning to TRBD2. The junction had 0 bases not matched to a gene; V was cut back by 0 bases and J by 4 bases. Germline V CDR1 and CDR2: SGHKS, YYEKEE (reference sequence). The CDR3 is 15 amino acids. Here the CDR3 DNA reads TGTGCCAGCAGCTTGGGACTAGCGGGAGCAGATACGCAGTATTTT. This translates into CASSLGLAGADTQYF.

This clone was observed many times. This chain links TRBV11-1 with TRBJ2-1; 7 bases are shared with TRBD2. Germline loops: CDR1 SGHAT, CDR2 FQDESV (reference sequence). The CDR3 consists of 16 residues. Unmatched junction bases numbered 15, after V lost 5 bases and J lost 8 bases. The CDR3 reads CASSRGTTVGQDEQFF. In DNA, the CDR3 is TGTGCCAGCAGCCGCGGGACTACAGTAGGGCAGGATGAGCAGTTCTTC.

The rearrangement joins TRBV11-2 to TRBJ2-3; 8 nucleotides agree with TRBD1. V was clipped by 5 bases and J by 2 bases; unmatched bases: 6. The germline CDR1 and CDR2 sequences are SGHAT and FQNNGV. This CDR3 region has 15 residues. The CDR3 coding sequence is TGTGCCAGCAGCCCGCGGACAGGGTTCACAGATACGCAGTATTTT. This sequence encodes CASSPRTGFTDTQYF. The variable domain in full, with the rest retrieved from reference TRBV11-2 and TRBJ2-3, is EAGVAQSPRYKIIEKRQSVAFWCNPISGHATLYWYQQILGQGPKLLIQFQNNGVVDDSQLPKDRFSAERLKGVDSTLKIQPAKLEDSAVYLCASSPRTGFTDTQYFGPGTRLTVL.

In nucleotides, the CDR3 is TGTGCCTGGAGTGTACGGGGGACAACCAAAAACATTCAGTACTTC. Its translation: CAWSVRGTTKNIQYF. V usage is TRBV30 and J usage is TRBJ2-4, with D perhaps matching TRBD1 or TRBD2 (6 bases each). V lost 0 bases to trimming and J lost 2 bases, with 11 bases between them. The germline CDR1 and CDR2 sequences are GTSNPN and SVGIG (reference sequence). The CDR3 spans 15 residues.

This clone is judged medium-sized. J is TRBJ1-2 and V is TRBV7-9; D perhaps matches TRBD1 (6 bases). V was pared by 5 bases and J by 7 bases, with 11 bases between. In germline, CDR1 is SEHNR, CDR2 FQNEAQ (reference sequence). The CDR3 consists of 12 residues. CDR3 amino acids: CASSHREAGYTF. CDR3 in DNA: TGTGCCAGCAGCCACAGGGAGGCTGGCTACACCTTC. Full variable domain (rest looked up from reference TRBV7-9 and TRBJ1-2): DTGVSQNPRHKITKRGQNVTFRCDPISEHNRLYWYRQTLGQGPEFLTYFQNEAQLEKSRLLSDRFSAERPKGSFSTLEIQRTEQGDSAMYLCASSHREAGYTFGSGTRLTVV.

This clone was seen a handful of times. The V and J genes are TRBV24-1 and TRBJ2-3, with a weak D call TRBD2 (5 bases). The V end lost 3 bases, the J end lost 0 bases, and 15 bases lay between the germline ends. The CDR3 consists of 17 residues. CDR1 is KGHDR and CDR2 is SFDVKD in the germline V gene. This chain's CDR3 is CATSDPSRRSSTDTQYF. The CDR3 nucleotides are TGTGCCACCAGTGATCCCTCCCGGAGGTCTAGCACAGATACGCAGTATTTT.

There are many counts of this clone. CDR3: CATSESTARGTTYGYTF. The CDR3 DNA follows: TGTGCCACCAGTGAGTCGACTGCGCGAGGCACAACCTATGGCTACACCTTC. V is TRBV24-1 and J is TRBJ1-2; unclear D gene. Germline V gene sequence: CDR1 KGHDR, CDR2 SFDVKD. Trimming removed 4 bases at V and 4 bases at J, with 21 bases between. This CDR3 contains 17 residues.

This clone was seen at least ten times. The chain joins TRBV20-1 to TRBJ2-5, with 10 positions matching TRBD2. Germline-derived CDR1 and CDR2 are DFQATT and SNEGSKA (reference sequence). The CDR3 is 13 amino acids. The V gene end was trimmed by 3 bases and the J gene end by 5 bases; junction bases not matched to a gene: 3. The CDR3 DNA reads TGCAGTGCTAGCCTAGCGGGAGCCGAGACCCAGTACTTC. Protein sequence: CSASLAGAETQYF.

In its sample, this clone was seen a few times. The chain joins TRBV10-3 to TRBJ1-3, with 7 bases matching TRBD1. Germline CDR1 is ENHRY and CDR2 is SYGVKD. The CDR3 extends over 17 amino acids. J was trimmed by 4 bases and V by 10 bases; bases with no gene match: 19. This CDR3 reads CASMMTGLTFPGNTIYF. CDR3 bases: TGTGCCAGCATGATGACAGGGTTAACCTTTCCCGGAAACACCATATATTTT.

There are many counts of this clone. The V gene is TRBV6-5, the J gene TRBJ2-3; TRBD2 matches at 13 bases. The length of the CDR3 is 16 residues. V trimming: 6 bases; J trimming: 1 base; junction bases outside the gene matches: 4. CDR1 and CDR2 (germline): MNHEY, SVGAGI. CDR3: CASRTGLAGGTDTQYF. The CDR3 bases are TGTGCCAGCAGAACTGGACTAGCGGGAGGCACAGATACGCAGTATTTT.

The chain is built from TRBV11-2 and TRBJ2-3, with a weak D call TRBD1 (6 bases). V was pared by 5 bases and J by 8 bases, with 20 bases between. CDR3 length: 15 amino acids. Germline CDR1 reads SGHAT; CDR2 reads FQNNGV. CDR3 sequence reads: CASSREDSPTSTQYF. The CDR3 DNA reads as TGTGCCAGCAGCAGAGAGGACAGCCCTACGTCTACGCAGTATTTT.

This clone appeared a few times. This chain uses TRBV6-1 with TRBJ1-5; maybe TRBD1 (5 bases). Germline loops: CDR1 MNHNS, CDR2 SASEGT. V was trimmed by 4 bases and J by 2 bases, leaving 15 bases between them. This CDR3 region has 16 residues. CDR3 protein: CASSALGVNGNQPQHF. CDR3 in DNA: TGTGCCAGCAGTGCGCTAGGGGTGAATGGCAATCAGCCCCAGCATTTT.

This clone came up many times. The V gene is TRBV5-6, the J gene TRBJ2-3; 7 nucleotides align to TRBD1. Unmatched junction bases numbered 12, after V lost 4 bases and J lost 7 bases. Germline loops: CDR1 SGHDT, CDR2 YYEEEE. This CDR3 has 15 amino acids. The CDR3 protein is CASSPGNRDRNTQYF. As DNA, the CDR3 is TGTGCCAGCAGCCCTGGAAATCGGGACAGAAATACGCAGTATTTT.

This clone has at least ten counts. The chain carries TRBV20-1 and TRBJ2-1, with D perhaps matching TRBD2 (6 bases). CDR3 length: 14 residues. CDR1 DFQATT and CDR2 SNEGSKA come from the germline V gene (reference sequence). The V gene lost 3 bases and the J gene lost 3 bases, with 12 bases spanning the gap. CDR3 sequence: CSASGLALYNEQFF. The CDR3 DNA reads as TGCAGTGCTAGTGGGCTAGCGCTCTACAATGAGCAGTTCTTC.

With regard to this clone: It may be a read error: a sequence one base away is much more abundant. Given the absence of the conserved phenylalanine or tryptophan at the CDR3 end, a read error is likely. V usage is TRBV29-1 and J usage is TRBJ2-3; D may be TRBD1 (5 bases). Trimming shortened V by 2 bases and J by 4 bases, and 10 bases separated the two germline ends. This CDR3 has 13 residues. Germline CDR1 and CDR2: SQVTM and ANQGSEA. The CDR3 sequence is CSVERGLADTQYL. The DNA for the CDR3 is TGCAGCGTTGAAAGGGGTTTGGCAGATACGCAGTATCTT.

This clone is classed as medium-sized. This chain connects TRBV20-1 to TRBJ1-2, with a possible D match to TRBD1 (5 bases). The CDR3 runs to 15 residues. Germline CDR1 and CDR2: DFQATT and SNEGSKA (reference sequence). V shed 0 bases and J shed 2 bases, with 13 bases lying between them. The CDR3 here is CSARDFQGANYGYTF. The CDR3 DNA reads TGCAGTGCTAGAGATTTCCAGGGAGCGAACTATGGCTACACCTTC.